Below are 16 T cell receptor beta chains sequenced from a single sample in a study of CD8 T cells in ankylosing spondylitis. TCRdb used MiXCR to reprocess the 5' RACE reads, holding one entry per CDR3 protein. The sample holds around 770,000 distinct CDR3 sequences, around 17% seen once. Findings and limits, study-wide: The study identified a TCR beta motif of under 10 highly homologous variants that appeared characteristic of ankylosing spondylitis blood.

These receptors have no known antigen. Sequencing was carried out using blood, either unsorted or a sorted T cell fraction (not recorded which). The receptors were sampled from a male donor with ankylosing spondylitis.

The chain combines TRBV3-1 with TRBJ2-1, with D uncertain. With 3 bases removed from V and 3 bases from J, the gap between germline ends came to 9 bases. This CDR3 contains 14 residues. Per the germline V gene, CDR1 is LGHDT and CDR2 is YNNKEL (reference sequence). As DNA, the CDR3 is TGTGCCAGCAGCCAGACCATAGACTACAATGAGCAGTTCTTC. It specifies CASSQTIDYNEQFF.

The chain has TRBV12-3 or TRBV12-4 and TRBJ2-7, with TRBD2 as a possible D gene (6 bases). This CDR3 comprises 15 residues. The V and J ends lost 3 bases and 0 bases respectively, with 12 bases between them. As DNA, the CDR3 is TGTGCCAGCAGTTTGGGGGGAATGAGCTCCTACGAGCAGTACTTC. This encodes CASSLGGMSSYEQYF.

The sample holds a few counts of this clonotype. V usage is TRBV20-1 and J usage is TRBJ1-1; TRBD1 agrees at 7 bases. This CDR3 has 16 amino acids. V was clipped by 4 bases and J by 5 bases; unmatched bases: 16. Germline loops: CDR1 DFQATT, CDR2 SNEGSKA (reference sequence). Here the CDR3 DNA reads TGCAGTGCTAAACTGCGGGGGGCGACGACAGGGACTGAAGCTTTCTTT. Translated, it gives CSAKLRGATTGTEAFF.

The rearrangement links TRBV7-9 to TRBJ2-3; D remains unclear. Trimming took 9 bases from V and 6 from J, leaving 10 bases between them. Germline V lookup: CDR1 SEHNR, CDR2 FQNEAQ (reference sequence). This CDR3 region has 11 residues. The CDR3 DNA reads TGTGCCAGATTACACGGGGATACGCAGTATTTT. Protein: CARLHGDTQYF.

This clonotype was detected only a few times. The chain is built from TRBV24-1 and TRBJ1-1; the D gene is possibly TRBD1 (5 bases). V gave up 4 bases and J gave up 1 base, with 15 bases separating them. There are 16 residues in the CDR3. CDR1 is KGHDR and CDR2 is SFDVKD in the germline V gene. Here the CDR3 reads CATSDTGGARNTEAFF. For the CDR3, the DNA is TGTGCCACCAGTGACACTGGAGGGGCACGGAACACTGAAGCTTTCTTT.

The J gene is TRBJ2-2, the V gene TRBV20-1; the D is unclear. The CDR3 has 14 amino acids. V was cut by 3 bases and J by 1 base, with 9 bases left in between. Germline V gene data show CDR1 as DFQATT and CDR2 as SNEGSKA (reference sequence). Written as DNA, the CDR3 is TGCAGTGCTAGGGCCTGGGGGAACACCGGGGAGCTGTTTTTT. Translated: CSARAWGNTGELFF.

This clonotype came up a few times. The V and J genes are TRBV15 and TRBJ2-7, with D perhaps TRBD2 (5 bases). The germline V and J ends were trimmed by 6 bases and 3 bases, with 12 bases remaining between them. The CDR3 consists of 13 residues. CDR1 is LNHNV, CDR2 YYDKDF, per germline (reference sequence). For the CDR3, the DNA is TGTGCCACCAGTCCTCGGGGAGACTACGAGCAGTACTTC. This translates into CATSPRGDYEQYF.

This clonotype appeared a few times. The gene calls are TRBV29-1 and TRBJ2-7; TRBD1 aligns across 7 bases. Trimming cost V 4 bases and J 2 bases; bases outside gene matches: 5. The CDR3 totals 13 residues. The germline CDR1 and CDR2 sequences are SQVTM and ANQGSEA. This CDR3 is CSVAQGVPYEQYF. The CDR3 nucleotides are TGCAGCGTTGCCCAGGGGGTTCCCTACGAGCAGTACTTC.

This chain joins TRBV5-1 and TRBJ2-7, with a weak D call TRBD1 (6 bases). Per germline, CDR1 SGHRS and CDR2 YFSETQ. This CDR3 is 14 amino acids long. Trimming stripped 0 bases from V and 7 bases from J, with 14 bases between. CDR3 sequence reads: CASSLGQGYGEQYF. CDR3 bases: TGCGCCAGCAGCTTGGGGCAGGGGTACGGGGAGCAGTACTTC.

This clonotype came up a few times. The chain's CDR3 is CASRERSYTDTQYF. The CDR3, as DNA: TGTGCCAGCAGGGAGCGGAGTTACACAGATACGCAGTATTTT. The chain couples TRBV12-3 or TRBV12-4 to TRBJ2-3; D might be TRBD2 (5 bases). V was pared by 6 bases and J by 2 bases, with 12 bases between. This CDR3 has 14 amino acids.

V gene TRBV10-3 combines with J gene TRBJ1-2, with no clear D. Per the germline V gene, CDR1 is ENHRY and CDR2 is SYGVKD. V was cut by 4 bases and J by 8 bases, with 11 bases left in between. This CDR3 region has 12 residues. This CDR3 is CAISAGEGGYTF. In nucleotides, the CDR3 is TGTGCCATCAGTGCCGGGGAAGGCGGCTACACCTTC.

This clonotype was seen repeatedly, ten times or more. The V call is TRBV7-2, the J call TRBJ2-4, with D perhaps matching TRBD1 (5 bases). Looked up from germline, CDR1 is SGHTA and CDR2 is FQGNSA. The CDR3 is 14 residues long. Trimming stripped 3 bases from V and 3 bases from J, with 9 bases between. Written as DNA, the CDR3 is TGTGCCAGCAGCTTCAGGCAGGGCAAAAACATTCAGTACTTC. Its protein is CASSFRQGKNIQYF.

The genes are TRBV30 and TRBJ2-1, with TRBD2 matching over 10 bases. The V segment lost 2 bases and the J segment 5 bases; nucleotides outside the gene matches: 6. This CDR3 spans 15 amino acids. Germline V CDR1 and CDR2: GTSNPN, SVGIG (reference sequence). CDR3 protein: CAWSIAGGDNNEQFF. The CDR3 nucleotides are TGTGCCTGGAGTATAGCGGGGGGTGACAACAATGAGCAGTTCTTC.

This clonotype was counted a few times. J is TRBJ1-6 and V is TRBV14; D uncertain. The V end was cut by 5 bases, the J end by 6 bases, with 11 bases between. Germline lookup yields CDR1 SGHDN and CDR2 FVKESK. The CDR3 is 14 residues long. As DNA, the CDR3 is TGTGCCAGCAGCAGTCTGGGAGGTAATTCACCCCTCCACTTT. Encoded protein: CASSSLGGNSPLHF.

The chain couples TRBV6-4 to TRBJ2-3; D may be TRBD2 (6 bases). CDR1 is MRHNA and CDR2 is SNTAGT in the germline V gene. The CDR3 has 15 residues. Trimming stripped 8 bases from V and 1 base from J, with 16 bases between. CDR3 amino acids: CASRCSPGGTDTQYF. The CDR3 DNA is TGTGCCAGCCGCTGCTCCCCGGGGGGCACAGATACGCAGTATTTT.

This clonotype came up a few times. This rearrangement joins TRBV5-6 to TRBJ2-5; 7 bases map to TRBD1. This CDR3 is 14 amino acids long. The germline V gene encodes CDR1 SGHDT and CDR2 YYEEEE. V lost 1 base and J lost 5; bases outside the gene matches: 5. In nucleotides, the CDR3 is TGTGCCAGCAGCTTGTCAGGGGGTTGGGAGACCCAGTACTTC. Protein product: CASSLSGGWETQYF.